This T cell receptor beta chain was sequenced in a study of blood T cell repertoires in COVID-19. About the study: Samples came from the United States, Italy and Spain, spanning acute and convalescent COVID-19. From T cells, B-cell-depleted T cells, or PBMCs came the material, which was cDNA or gDNA.

In the original processing: For nucleated cells, counts were estimated from reference gene primer amplification. Profiled with immunoSEQ multiplex PCR; TCRdb holds only in-frame clones, not every one. D and trimming come from the DNA, and the V and J calls and clone size come from that table. The sample consists of 200,000 to 300,000 clones, approximately 86% of them appearing once. The CDR3 is made up of 16 amino acids. Per the germline V gene, CDR1 is KGHDR and CDR2 is SFDVKD. V was cut by 5 bases and J by 3 bases, with 17 bases left in between. This clonotype was obtained from a man between 25 and 39 years old with active or convalescent COVID-19. The V and J genes are TRBV24-1 and TRBJ2-3, with a possible D match to TRBD2 (5 bases). Input material: peripheral blood. The CDR3 nucleotides read TGTGCCACCAGTGCCCCGGCCCGGGATGGTACAGATACGCAGTATTTT. Its translation: CATSAPARDGTDTQYF.